The sample holds many counts of the clone carrying this TCR beta chain. Its antigen is as yet unknown. This sample is drawn from a study of T-cell reconstitution after alpha-beta-depleted transplantation in children. Study-wide results and limits: About two months after transplant, alpha-beta T cells reportedly came from several hundred expanded graft clones. Newly produced T cells mostly accounted for T-cell counts and diversity one year post-transplant. Surviving recipient T cells and intrathymic progenitors accounted for some patients' high TCRbeta diversity at day 60.

The CDR3 runs to 16 residues. CDR1 and CDR2 from the germline V gene are DFQATT and SNEGSKA (reference sequence). Trimming left V 0 bases short and J 1 base short, with 15 bases between. TCRbeta library preparation incorporated unique molecular identifiers. Via MiXCR, TCRdb re-called the PCR reads, giving one row per CDR3 protein. The data contain 200,000 to 250,000 distinct CDR3 sequences, under 8.5% of them singletons. The clonotype comes from a male patient under 10 years old who had a stem cell transplant for acute myeloid leukemia, so the T cells may come from the graft donor. The source was PBMCs, mostly from graft donor cells, collected 360 days after TCRalphabeta/CD19-depleted stem cell transplant. The J gene is TRBJ1-1, the V gene TRBV20-1; D call uncertain. The CDR3: CSARDLRQKGNTEAFF. As DNA, the CDR3 is TGCAGTGCTAGAGATCTACGGCAGAAAGGGAACACTGAAGCTTTCTTT.